The 26 T cell receptor beta chains given below trace back to one sample, sequenced in a study of T-cell reconstitution after alpha-beta-depleted transplantation in children. Unique molecular identifiers were incorporated when the TCRbeta library was constructed. Each CDR3 protein gets one entry after TCRdb re-called the PCR reads with MiXCR. The data hold roughly 150,000 distinct CDR3 sequences, with approximately 12% observed a single time. The starting material was PBMCs, obtained before TCRalphabeta/CD19-depleted stem cell transplant. Receptor source: a boy aged 2-9 years with acute myeloid leukemia, due to receive a stem cell transplant.

The sample holds one count of this clonotype. A much larger clone differs by one base, so this may be a read error. The CDR3 coding sequence is TGCAGTGCTACGCGGGGCCAAGAGACCCTGTACTTC. It codes for CSATRGQETLYF. This rearrangement joins TRBV20-1 to TRBJ2-5; maybe TRBD2 (6 bases). CDR1 and CDR2 (germline): DFQATT, SNEGSKA (reference sequence). This CDR3 contains 12 residues.

This clonotype was observed at least ten times. The chain is built from TRBV5-1 and TRBJ2-1; TRBD2 is a possible D gene (5 bases). CDR1 and CDR2 from the germline V gene are SGHRS and YFSETQ. CDR3 size: 12 residues. V was cut by 7 bases and J by 9 bases, with 14 bases left in between. CDR3 coding DNA: TGCGCCAGCCGGATGGGAGATGGTGAGCAGTTCTTC. Translated: CASRMGDGEQFF.

This clonotype was recorded many times. The chain uses TRBV15 and TRBJ2-1; weak D call: TRBD2 (5 bases). V was clipped by 1 base and J by 8 bases, with 6 bases between them. The length of the CDR3 is 12 residues. Germline V lookup: CDR1 LNHNV, CDR2 YYDKDF (reference sequence). The CDR3 DNA follows: TGTGCCACCAGCAGAGTGCGGGATGAGCAGTTCTTC. This gives the protein CATSRVRDEQFF.

At least ten counts were recorded for this clonotype. This sequence joins TRBV12-3 or TRBV12-4 and TRBJ1-1; D perhaps matches TRBD1 (6 bases). This CDR3 comprises 14 residues. Trimming took off 9 bases at V and 3 bases at J, with 17 bases between the two ends. This CDR3 reads CARKTGTTHTEAFF. The CDR3 DNA reads as TGTGCCAGGAAAACCGGGACAACTCACACTGAAGCTTTCTTT.

This clonotype was picked up many times. V gene TRBV20-1 combines with J gene TRBJ1-5, with 8 bases that match TRBD1. The CDR3 loop spans 14 amino acids. The trim removed 3 bases at V and 4 bases at J, leaving 5 bases unmatched. Germline V gene sequence: CDR1 DFQATT, CDR2 SNEGSKA (reference sequence). The CDR3 region is CSARGQVTNQPQHF. The CDR3 DNA follows: TGCAGTGCTAGGGGACAGGTGACTAATCAGCCCCAGCATTTT.

The table lists this clonotype with many counts. CDR3 residues: CASSLSVPTEAFF. In DNA, the CDR3 is TGCGCCAGCAGCTTGTCCGTTCCCACTGAAGCTTTCTTT. The chain is built from TRBV5-1 and TRBJ1-1; D is ambiguous. This CDR3 is 13 amino acids long. Germline assignment: CDR1 SGHRS and CDR2 YFSETQ. Trimming removed 1 base at V and 4 bases at J, with 8 bases between.

The table lists this clonotype with a few counts. This sequence joins TRBV18 and TRBJ1-2; D not certain. Germline V gives CDR1 KGHSH, CDR2 LQKENI. Trimming removed 6 bases from V and 4 bases from J, with 18 bases in between. This CDR3 spans 15 amino acids. The DNA of the CDR3 is TGTGCCAGCTCCCAACCCCGTACATCGCTCTATGGCTACACCTTC. Protein sequence: CASSQPRTSLYGYTF.

This clonotype was seen ten or more times. The J gene is TRBJ2-1, the V gene TRBV27, with a possible D match to TRBD2 (6 bases). From germline, CDR1 is MNHEY and CDR2 SMNVEV (reference sequence). The germline V and J ends were trimmed by 6 bases and 5 bases, with 17 bases remaining between them. The CDR3 has 15 residues. The CDR3 DNA is TGTGCCAGCAGCTTTGGAACTTCGGGAGACAATGAGCAGTTCTTC. As protein: CASSFGTSGDNEQFF.

This clonotype was seen a handful of times. This sequence joins TRBV6-6 and TRBJ2-1, with TRBD2 matching over 9 bases. Germline V lookup: CDR1 MNHNY, CDR2 SVGAGI (reference sequence). The junction had 0 bases not matched to a gene; V was cut back by 4 bases and J by 5 bases. This CDR3 spans 13 amino acids. CDR3 residues: CASSWTSDNEQFF. CDR3 sequence (DNA): TGTGCCAGCAGTTGGACTAGCGACAATGAGCAGTTCTTC.

This clonotype was counted many times. This CDR3 is CASSRGGFQETQYF. CDR3 DNA sequence: TGTGCCAGCAGTAGGGGGGGCTTCCAAGAGACCCAGTACTTC. This chain links TRBV6-1 with TRBJ2-5; D is possibly TRBD2 (7 bases). The CDR3 spans 14 residues. Trimming shortened V by 5 bases and J by 1 base, and 11 bases separated the two germline ends. Germline V gives CDR1 MNHNS, CDR2 SASEGT.

The table lists this clonotype with a count of one. A much larger clone sits a single nucleotide away, making a read error possible. The V call is TRBV3-1, the J call TRBJ1-1; possible D gene TRBD1, 6 bases. The CDR3 has 15 residues. The germline V gene encodes CDR1 LGHDT and CDR2 YNNKEL (reference sequence). The DNA of the CDR3 is TGTGCCAGCAACCAAAGAACAGGGAGGAACACTGAAGCTTTCTTT. It codes for CASNQRTGRNTEAFF.

This clonotype has a count of ten or more. The chain is built from TRBV20-1 and TRBJ2-1; unclear D gene. Deletions cut 3 bases from V and 6 bases from J, with 0 bases between. The germline V gene has CDR1 DFQATT and CDR2 SNEGSKA (reference sequence). This CDR3 spans 9 amino acids. DNA of the CDR3: TGCAGTGCTAGCAATGAGCAGTTCTTC. Protein product: CSASNEQFF.

This chain joins TRBV5-1 and TRBJ2-5; D might be TRBD2 (5 bases). Trimming stripped 0 bases from V and 2 bases from J, with 11 bases between. This CDR3 region has 15 residues. Germline CDR1 and CDR2: SGHRS and YFSETQ. The CDR3 region has the DNA TGCGCCAGCAGCTTGGATTCGGGATCGCAAGAGACCCAGTACTTC. This gives the protein CASSLDSGSQETQYF.

The chain joins TRBV10-3 to TRBJ2-3; 9 bases agree with TRBD1. CDR3 length equals 17 residues. V was pared by 4 bases and J by 1 base, with 9 bases of the junction left unmatched. Germline V lookup: CDR1 ENHRY, CDR2 SYGVKD. In DNA, the CDR3 is TGTGCCATCAGTGCTGGGACAGGGAGGGTCGGCACAGATACGCAGTATTTT. Translated, it gives CAISAGTGRVGTDTQYF.

This clonotype was observed at least ten times. The rearrangement uses TRBV6-1 and TRBJ1-2, with 8 bases aligning to TRBD1. V dropped 7 bases and J dropped 4; count of bases not matched to a gene: 8. Germline assignment: CDR1 MNHNS and CDR2 SASEGT. The CDR3 has 14 amino acids. The CDR3 bases are TGTGCCAGCACTCCGGGACAGGTTTTCTATGGCTACACCTTC. Residues: CASTPGQVFYGYTF.

This clonotype was recorded at least ten times. This rearrangement joins TRBV20-1 to TRBJ2-1; TRBD2 agrees at 11 bases. CDR3 length equals 16 residues. Germline assignment: CDR1 DFQATT and CDR2 SNEGSKA (reference sequence). The V segment lost 6 bases and the J segment 9 bases; nucleotides outside the gene matches: 16. CDR3 residues: CSAGLAGAPRVREQFF. In DNA, the CDR3 is TGCAGTGCCGGACTAGCGGGCGCCCCGAGGGTGCGTGAGCAGTTCTTC.

This clonotype was observed at least ten times. This chain connects TRBV5-1 to TRBJ2-1; 12 bases match TRBD2. Germline V gene lookup returns CDR1 SGHRS and CDR2 YFSETQ. With 3 bases clipped from V and 5 bases from J, the junction kept 3 bases outside the gene matches. The CDR3 covers 15 residues. In nucleotides, the CDR3 is TGCGCCAGCAGCTGGGGACTAGCGGGTCACAATGAGCAGTTCTTC. Translating gives CASSWGLAGHNEQFF.

About this clonotype: This may be a read error, as it is one base from a much larger clone. This chain uses TRBV6-2 or TRBV6-3 with TRBJ2-1; D might be TRBD1 (6 bases). CDR1 is MNHEY, CDR2 SVGEGT, per germline. The CDR3 length is 12 residues. This CDR3 is CASSYRGNEQIF. The CDR3 bases are TGTGCCAGCAGTTATAGGGGGAATGAGCAGATCTTC.

There are many counts of this clonotype. The V and J genes are TRBV28 and TRBJ2-7; the match to TRBD2 covers 7 bases. V was clipped by 2 bases and J by 2 bases; unmatched bases: 6. Germline V gives CDR1 MDHEN, CDR2 SYDVKM. CDR3 size: 15 residues. In nucleotides, the CDR3 is TGTGCCAGCAGTTTAGCTGGGGGGAGGGCCTACGAGCAGTACTTC. Translation gives CASSLAGGRAYEQYF.

This clonotype occurred many times. In DNA form, the CDR3 reads TGCGCCAGCAGCCAAGATCCTCCCGAGAGCACCTTCTCTGGGGCCAACGTCCTGACTTTC. Amino acids: CASSQDPPESTFSGANVLTF. The chain has TRBV4-1 and TRBJ2-6; D is uncertain. The germline V and J ends were trimmed by 0 bases and 0 bases, with 18 bases remaining between them. Germline lookup yields CDR1 MGHRA and CDR2 YSYEKL. The CDR3 spans 20 residues.

This clonotype was detected ten times or more. The chain is built from TRBV28 and TRBJ1-5; D is unresolved. The CDR3 is 13 residues long. CDR1 is MDHEN, CDR2 SYDVKM, per germline. The V end lost 3 bases, the J end lost 5 bases, and 8 bases lay between the germline ends. The DNA of the CDR3 is TGTGCCAGCAGTTTTACTAGTTATCAGCCCCAGCATTTT. This encodes CASSFTSYQPQHF.

This clonotype came up many times. The gene calls are TRBV29-1 and TRBJ2-5; D call uncertain. V dropped 3 bases and J dropped 1 base, with 6 bases sitting between them. CDR1 is SQVTM, CDR2 ANQGSEA, per germline. CDR3 length: 12 residues. Written as DNA, the CDR3 is TGCAGCGTTGATATCTTCCAAGAGACCCAGTACTTC. Protein: CSVDIFQETQYF.

This clonotype has ten or more counts. The CDR3 DNA follows: TGCGCCAGCAGCTTGGGCGGAGGTAGCGAGCAGTACGTC. Protein: CASSLGGGSEQYV. The V and J genes are TRBV5-1 and TRBJ2-7, with D possibly matching TRBD2 (5 bases). This CDR3 is built from 13 residues. Germline assignment: CDR1 SGHRS and CDR2 YFSETQ. Trimming shortened V by 0 bases and J by 6 bases, and 10 bases separated the two germline ends.

This clonotype was recorded at least ten times. The chain couples TRBV7-2 to TRBJ2-1; perhaps TRBD2 as D (7 bases). Trimming pared 4 bases from V and 8 bases from J, leaving 18 bases between. The germline gives CDR1 SGHTA, CDR2 FQGNSA. The CDR3 length is 15 residues. CDR3 sequence reads: CASSSGGPRSHEQFF. In nucleotides, the CDR3 is TGTGCCAGCAGCTCCGGGGGGCCCCGGTCCCATGAGCAGTTCTTC.

This clonotype was recorded only once. This chain links TRBV7-8 with TRBJ2-1, with D possibly matching TRBD1 (5 bases). The V and J ends lost 2 bases and 4 bases respectively, with 12 bases between them. The CDR3 runs 15 residues. Germline V CDR1 and CDR2: SGHVS, FQNEAQ. CDR3 DNA: TGTGCCAGCAGCTTACTAGTCGGACATTACAATGAGCAGTTCTTC. This encodes CASSLLVGHYNEQFF.

This clonotype showed up many times. The rearrangement joins TRBV15 to TRBJ1-6; 7 nucleotides match TRBD1. The CDR3 is 19 amino acids. From germline, CDR1 is LNHNV and CDR2 YYDKDF (reference sequence). The J segment lost 0 bases and the V segment lost 4 bases, leaving 12 bases of the junction unmatched. The CDR3 region has the DNA TGTGCCACCAGCATATCTAAGGGGGCGGTGAGCTCCTATAATTCACCCCTCCACTTT. Its translation is CATSISKGAVSSYNSPLHF. The full variable domain, rest sourced from reference TRBV15 and TRBJ1-6, is DAMVIQNPRYQVTQFGKPVTLSCSQTLNHNVMYWYQQKSSQAPKLLFHYYDKDFNNEADTPDNFQSRRPNTSFCFLDIRSPGLGDTAMYLCATSISKGAVSSYNSPLHFGNGTRLTVT.